This T cell receptor (beta chain) was found in a study of OX40 agonist ivuxolimab in advanced cancers. About the research overall: Ivuxolimab is a fully human IgG2 antibody that activates OX40 (CD134).

The assay was immunoSEQ multiplex PCR, and TCRdb's table has in-frame clones only and misses some. The table includes more than 85,000 clones, 75% to 95% detected once. Study findings and constraints: Clonal expansion was seen in CD4+ and CD8+ blood T cells by week 6 at 0.1 to 3.0 mg/kg.

In regard to this clone: Its target is unknown.

The CDR3 runs 14 residues. The germline V gene encodes CDR1 GTSNPN and CDR2 SVGIG (reference sequence). The V end was cut by 3 bases, the J end by 7 bases, with 15 bases between. The starting material was CD4+ or CD8+ T cells sorted from blood, obtained in a trial of the OX40 agonist ivuxolimab. The sequence was obtained from an adult with an advanced solid tumor such as melanoma, head and neck, liver or kidney cancer. The V call is TRBV30, the J call TRBJ2-2, with a possible D match to TRBD1 (6 bases). Here the CDR3 reads CAWREKQGFGELFF. DNA of the CDR3: TGTGCCTGGAGAGAAAAACAGGGATTCGGGGAGCTGTTTTTT.